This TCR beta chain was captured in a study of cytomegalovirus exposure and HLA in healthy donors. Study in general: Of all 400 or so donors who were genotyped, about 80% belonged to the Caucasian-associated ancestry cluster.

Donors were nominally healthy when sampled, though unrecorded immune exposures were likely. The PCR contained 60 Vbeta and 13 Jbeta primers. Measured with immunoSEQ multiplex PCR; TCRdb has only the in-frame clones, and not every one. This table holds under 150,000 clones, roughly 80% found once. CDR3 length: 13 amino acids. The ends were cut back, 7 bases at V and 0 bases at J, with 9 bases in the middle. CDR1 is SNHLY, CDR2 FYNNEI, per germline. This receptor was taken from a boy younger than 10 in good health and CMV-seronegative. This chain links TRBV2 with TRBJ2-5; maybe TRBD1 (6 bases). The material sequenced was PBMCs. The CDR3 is CASTQGYQETQYF. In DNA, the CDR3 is TGTGCCAGCACCCAGGGGTACCAAGAGACCCAGTACTTC.